The 24 T cell receptor beta chains below were found in one sample sequenced in a study of long-term antiretroviral therapy in people with HIV. Survey-level immunoSEQ v3.0 assays were run. TCRdb's copy holds only in-frame clones and misses some; the assay was immunoSEQ multiplex PCR. The table has some 29,000 clones, roughly 73% seen once. The sample in question was unsorted PBMCs, obtained 1.5 years before starting antiretroviral therapy. The origin of the receptors is a man between 18 and 29 years old with HIV.

The chain is built from TRBV4-1 and TRBJ2-1; 10 bases map to TRBD2. The trim removed 1 base at V and 6 bases at J, leaving 9 bases unmatched. The CDR3 extends over 17 amino acids. The germline V gene has CDR1 MGHRA and CDR2 YSYEKL. The CDR3 DNA sequence: TGCGCCAGCAGCCAAGGGACTGAGCGGGGGGGCTTCAATGAGCAGTTCTTC. Residues: CASSQGTERGGFNEQFF.

The rearrangement joins TRBV28 to TRBJ1-2, with TRBD1 as a possible D gene (5 bases). Between the trimmed V and J ends, which lost 2 bases and 8 bases, there was a span of 12 bases. The CDR3 extends over 13 amino acids. CDR1 is MDHEN and CDR2 is SYDVKM in the germline V gene. The CDR3 loop is CASSLAAGSGYTF. The CDR3 coding sequence is TGTGCCAGCAGTTTAGCGGCAGGGTCCGGCTACACCTTC.

The sample holds one count of this clone. The chain has TRBV19 and TRBJ1-1; D remains unclear. This CDR3 comprises 13 residues. V was trimmed by 5 bases and J by 10 bases, leaving 17 bases between them. Germline CDR1 LNHDA, CDR2 SQIVND (reference sequence). The CDR3 reads CASSFGSFLAAFF. CDR3 bases: TGTGCCAGTAGTTTCGGGTCCTTCCTCGCAGCTTTCTTT.

The rearrangement uses TRBV7-3 and TRBJ1-1, with no clear D. Trimming left V 7 bases short and J 1 base short, with 13 bases between. Per germline, CDR1 SGHTA and CDR2 FQGTGA. This CDR3 region has 14 residues. For the CDR3, the DNA is TGTGCCAGCACCCCATCGGGCAGGAACACTGAAGCTTTCTTT. Translation gives CASTPSGRNTEAFF.

V gene TRBV4-1 combines with J gene TRBJ2-3, with 8 bases matching TRBD2. Germline V gene sequence: CDR1 MGHRA, CDR2 YSYEKL. This CDR3 has 16 amino acids. The junction had 12 bases not matched to a gene; V was cut back by 4 bases and J by 6 bases. The CDR3 DNA follows: TGCGCCAGCAGCCCTTCAGGTAGCGGGGTTGGGGATACGCAGTATTTT. Protein product: CASSPSGSGVGDTQYF.

The V call is TRBV4-2, the J call TRBJ1-2, with TRBD1 as a possible D gene (5 bases). The germline gives CDR1 LGHNA, CDR2 YNFKEQ. V lost 0 bases to trimming and J lost 8 bases, with 13 bases between them. CDR3 length equals 14 residues. CDR3: CASSQDEGVEGYTF. CDR3 DNA sequence: TGTGCCAGCAGCCAAGATGAAGGGGTCGAGGGCTACACCTTC.

CDR3 DNA sequence: TGTGCCAGCAGTTTCAGGACAGGAGGGGAAGCTTTCTTT. It codes for CASSFRTGGEAFF. The rearrangement joins TRBV28 to TRBJ1-1; 7 bases agree with TRBD1. Germline values: CDR1 MDHEN, CDR2 SYDVKM. V lost 3 bases, J lost 8 bases, and 6 bases stayed unmatched. The CDR3 length is 13 residues.

This chain uses TRBV2 with TRBJ2-7; TRBD1 aligns across 8 bases. Germline V lookup: CDR1 SNHLY, CDR2 FYNNEI. V gave up 6 bases and J gave up 2 bases; unmatched junction bases: 9. This CDR3 has 15 residues. CDR3 sequence: CASSFHMDRAYEQYF. CDR3 DNA: TGTGCCAGCAGCTTCCATATGGACAGGGCCTACGAGCAGTACTTC.

The chain links TRBV14 to TRBJ2-5; D gene ambiguous. Trimming stripped 3 bases from V and 5 bases from J, with 10 bases between. The CDR3 is 13 residues long. The germline V gene encodes CDR1 SGHDN and CDR2 FVKESK. CDR3 bases: TGTGCCAGCAGCCACCACATTACGGAGACCCAGTACTTC. Protein: CASSHHITETQYF.

CDR3 DNA: TGTGCCAGCAGCTTCTGGACAGGGGAAGGCTACACCTTC. Translated, it gives CASSFWTGEGYTF. This chain links TRBV7-3 with TRBJ1-2; 9 positions agree with TRBD1. This CDR3 is 13 amino acids long. V shed 3 bases, J shed 8 bases, and the junction held 4 bases outside the gene matches. Per germline, CDR1 SGHTA and CDR2 FQGTGA.

The chain recombines TRBV5-1 with TRBJ1-1, with no clear D. The CDR3 totals 15 residues. The V gene's germline CDR1 is SGHRS and CDR2 YFSETQ. Trimming removed 0 bases from V and 3 bases from J, with 12 bases in between. The CDR3 loop is CASSLARGGDTEAFF. CDR3 nucleotides: TGCGCCAGCAGCTTGGCCAGAGGAGGAGACACTGAAGCTTTCTTT. The complete variable domain, with remaining parts taken from reference TRBV5-1 and TRBJ1-1, reads KAGVTQTPRYLIKTRGQQVTLSCSPISGHRSVSWYQQTPGQGLQFLFEYFSETQRNKGNFPGRFSGRQFSNSRSEMNVSTLELGDSALYLCASSLARGGDTEAFFGQGTRLTVV.

The sample holds one count of this clone. V usage is TRBV30 and J usage is TRBJ1-1; the D gene is possibly TRBD1 (5 bases). Trimming took 4 bases from V and 3 from J, leaving 15 bases between them. Germline CDR1 reads GTSNPN; CDR2 reads SVGIG (reference sequence). The CDR3 spans 14 residues. Written as DNA, the CDR3 is TGTGCCTGGAACGGGGGAAGTGGTTACACTGAAGCTTTCTTT. This encodes CAWNGGSGYTEAFF.

The V gene is TRBV7-9, the J gene TRBJ1-2; possibly TRBD1 for D (5 bases). The CDR3 sequence is 13 residues long. Between the trimmed V and J ends, which lost 1 base and 8 bases, there was a span of 11 bases. Germline V CDR1 and CDR2: SEHNR, FQNEAQ (reference sequence). The CDR3 sequence is CASSLGAGSGYTF. The DNA of the CDR3 is TGTGCCAGCAGCTTAGGGGCAGGGAGCGGCTACACCTTC.

Turning to this clone: The junction does not match germline at one end; this may be a read error. The chain combines TRBV7-7 with TRBJ2-5; D possibly corresponds to TRBD2 (6 bases). Germline V gene sequence: CDR1 SSHAT, CDR2 FNYEAQ (reference sequence). The CDR3 consists of 16 residues. The CDR3 sequence is CASSPGTGRLGETQYF. The DNA of the CDR3 is TGTGCTAGCAGCCCTGGGACGGGGAGGCTAGGGGAGACCCAGTACTTC.

This clone turned up a few times. This rearrangement joins TRBV7-9 to TRBJ2-7, with D unclear. Germline CDR1 reads SEHNR; CDR2 reads FQNEAQ (reference sequence). The CDR3 length is 12 residues. V was trimmed by 4 bases and J by 2 bases, leaving 6 bases between them. DNA for the CDR3: TGTGCCAGCAGCTCGCAGGCCTACGAGCAGTACTTC. It codes for CASSSQAYEQYF. Full variable domain (remainder filled in from reference TRBV7-9 and TRBJ2-7): DTGVSQNPRHKITKRGQNVTFRCDPISEHNRLYWYRQTLGQGPEFLTYFQNEAQLEKSRLLSDRFSAERPKGSFSTLEIQRTEQGDSAMYLCASSSQAYEQYFGPGTRLTVT.

This rearrangement joins TRBV28 to TRBJ2-7; D gene uncertain. Germline-derived CDR1 and CDR2 are MDHEN and SYDVKM. V shed 3 bases and J shed 2 bases, with 8 bases lying between them. The CDR3 loop spans 13 amino acids. The CDR3 nucleotides are TGTGCCAGCAGTTTTCAGAATACCTACGAGCAGTACTTC. This encodes CASSFQNTYEQYF.

V usage is TRBV27 and J usage is TRBJ2-3; D is uncertain. This CDR3 is 14 amino acids long. V lost 7 bases, J lost 0 bases, and 11 bases lay in between. Germline V gene lookup returns CDR1 MNHEY and CDR2 SMNVEV (reference sequence). The CDR3 region has the DNA TGTGCCAGCAAGTGGGATTCTAGCACAGATACGCAGTATTTT. This codes for CASKWDSSTDTQYF.

The CDR3 is CASSQATQGGTQYF. The CDR3 DNA follows: TGCGCCAGCAGCCAAGCGACGCAGGGAGGGACCCAGTACTTC. The chain is built from TRBV4-1 and TRBJ2-5, with D tentatively TRBD2 (6 bases). The V end was cut by 1 base, the J end by 7 bases, with 13 bases between. Germline V CDR1 and CDR2: MGHRA, YSYEKL. This CDR3 has 14 residues.

The chain carries TRBV27 and TRBJ2-2, with D unresolved. Trimming removed 5 bases at V and 4 bases at J, with 8 bases between. Germline V gives CDR1 MNHEY, CDR2 SMNVEV (reference sequence). CDR3 length: 13 residues. In nucleotides, the CDR3 is TGTGCCAGCAGTCCAGGACGCACCGGGGAGCTGTTTTTT. Protein product: CASSPGRTGELFF.

The chain recombines TRBV7-8 with TRBJ2-7; 9 bases line up with TRBD2. This CDR3 is 17 amino acids long. The germline gives CDR1 SGHVS, CDR2 FQNEAQ. J was trimmed by 4 bases and V by 4 bases; bases with no gene match: 14. The CDR3 protein is CASSSDRVAGEEYEQYF. The CDR3 DNA reads TGTGCCAGCAGCTCCGACCGAGTAGCGGGAGAAGAATACGAGCAGTACTTC.

The sample holds one count of this clone. DNA for the CDR3: TGTGCCAGCAGCTTAGGCTACAGGGATTCGCGGGACGAGCAGTACTTC. It is translated as CASSLGYRDSRDEQYF. V gene TRBV7-8 combines with J gene TRBJ2-7, with D possibly being TRBD1 (6 bases). The V and J ends lost 1 base and 5 bases respectively, with 18 bases between them. The length of the CDR3 is 16 residues. Germline V gives CDR1 SGHVS, CDR2 FQNEAQ.

The chain recombines TRBV19 with TRBJ2-1; TRBD1 might be the D (5 bases). CDR3 size: 12 residues. The ends were cut back, 4 bases at V and 8 bases at J, with 9 bases in the middle. The germline V gene encodes CDR1 LNHDA and CDR2 SQIVND (reference sequence). CDR3 sequence: CASSTGFYEQFF. DNA for the CDR3: TGTGCCAGTAGTACAGGGTTCTATGAGCAGTTCTTC.

This chain connects TRBV19 to TRBJ2-7; 8 bases are shared with TRBD2. This CDR3 region has 14 residues. Germline assignment: CDR1 LNHDA and CDR2 SQIVND (reference sequence). The V and J ends lost 7 bases and 3 bases, in that order; junction bases with no gene match: 8. The chain's CDR3 is CASMSTSGNYEQYF. The CDR3 coding sequence is TGTGCCAGTATGTCAACTAGCGGAAACTACGAGCAGTACTTC.

J is TRBJ2-6 and V is TRBV30; 10 bases fit TRBD1. From germline, CDR1 is GTSNPN and CDR2 SVGIG (reference sequence). The V segment lost 5 bases and the J segment 3 bases; nucleotides outside the gene matches: 1. The CDR3 loop spans 14 amino acids. The CDR3 sequence: CAWGTGDGANVLTF. The DNA of the CDR3 is TGTGCCTGGGGGACAGGGGATGGGGCCAACGTCCTGACTTTC.